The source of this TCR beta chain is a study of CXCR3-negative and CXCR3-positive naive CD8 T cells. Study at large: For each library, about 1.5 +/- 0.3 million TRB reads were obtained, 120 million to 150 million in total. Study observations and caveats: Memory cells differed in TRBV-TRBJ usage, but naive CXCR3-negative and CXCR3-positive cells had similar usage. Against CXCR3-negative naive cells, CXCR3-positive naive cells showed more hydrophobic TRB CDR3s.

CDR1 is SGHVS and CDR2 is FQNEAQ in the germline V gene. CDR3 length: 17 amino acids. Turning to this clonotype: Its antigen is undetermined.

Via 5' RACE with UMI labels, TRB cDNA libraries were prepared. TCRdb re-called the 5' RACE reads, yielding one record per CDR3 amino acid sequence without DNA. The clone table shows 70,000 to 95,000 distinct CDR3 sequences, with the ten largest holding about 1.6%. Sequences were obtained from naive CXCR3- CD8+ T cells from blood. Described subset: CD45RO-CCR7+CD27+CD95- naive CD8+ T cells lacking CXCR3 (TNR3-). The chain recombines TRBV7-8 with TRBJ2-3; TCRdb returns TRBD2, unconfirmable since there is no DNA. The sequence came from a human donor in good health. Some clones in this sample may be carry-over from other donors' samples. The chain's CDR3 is CASSPTVAGTRTDTQYF.